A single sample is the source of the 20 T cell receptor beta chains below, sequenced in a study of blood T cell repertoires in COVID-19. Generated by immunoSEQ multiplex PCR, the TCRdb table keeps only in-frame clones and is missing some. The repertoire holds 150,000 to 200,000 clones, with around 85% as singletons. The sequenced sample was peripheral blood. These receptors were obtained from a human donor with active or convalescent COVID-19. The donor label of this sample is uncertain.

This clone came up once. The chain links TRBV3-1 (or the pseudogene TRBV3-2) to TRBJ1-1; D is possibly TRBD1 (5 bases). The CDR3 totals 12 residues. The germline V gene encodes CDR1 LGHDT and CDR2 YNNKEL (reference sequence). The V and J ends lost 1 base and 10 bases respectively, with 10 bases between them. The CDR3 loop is CASSQAGLRAFF. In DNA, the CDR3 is TGTGCCAGCAGCCAAGCGGGACTGAGAGCTTTCTTT.

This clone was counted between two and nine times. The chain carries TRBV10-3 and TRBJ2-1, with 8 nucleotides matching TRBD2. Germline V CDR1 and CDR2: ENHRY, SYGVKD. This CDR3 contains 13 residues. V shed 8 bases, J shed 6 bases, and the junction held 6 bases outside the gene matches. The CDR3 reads CAISLAVANEQFF. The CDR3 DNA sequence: TGTGCCATCTCACTAGCGGTGGCCAATGAGCAGTTCTTC.

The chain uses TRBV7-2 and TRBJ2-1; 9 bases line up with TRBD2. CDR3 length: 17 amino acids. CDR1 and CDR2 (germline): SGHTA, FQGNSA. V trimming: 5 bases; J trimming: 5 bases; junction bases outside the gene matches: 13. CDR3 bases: TGTGCCAGCAGCCTACGATCCCGGACTAGCGCAAACAATGAGCAGTTCTTC. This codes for CASSLRSRTSANNEQFF.

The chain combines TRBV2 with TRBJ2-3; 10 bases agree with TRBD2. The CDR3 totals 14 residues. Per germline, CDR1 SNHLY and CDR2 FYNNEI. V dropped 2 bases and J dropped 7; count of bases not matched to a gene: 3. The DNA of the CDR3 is TGTGCCAGCAGTGAACTAGCGGGGGTAAATACGCAGTATTTT. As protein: CASSELAGVNTQYF.

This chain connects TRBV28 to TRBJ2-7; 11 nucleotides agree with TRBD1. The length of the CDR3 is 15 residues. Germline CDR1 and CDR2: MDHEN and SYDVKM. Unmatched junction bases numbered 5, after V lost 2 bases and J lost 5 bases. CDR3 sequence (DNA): TGTGCCAGCAGTTTAGTGGGACAGGGGGTCAACGAGCAGTACTTC. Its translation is CASSLVGQGVNEQYF.

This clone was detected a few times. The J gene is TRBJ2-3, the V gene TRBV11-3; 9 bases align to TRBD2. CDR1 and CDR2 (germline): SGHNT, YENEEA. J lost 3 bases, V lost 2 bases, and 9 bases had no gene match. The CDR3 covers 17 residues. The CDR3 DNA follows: TGTGCCAGCAGCTTATTGCCTAGCGGGATGTGGACAGATACGCAGTATTTT. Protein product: CASSLLPSGMWTDTQYF. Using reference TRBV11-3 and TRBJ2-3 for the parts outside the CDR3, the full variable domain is EAGVVQSPRYKIIEKKQPVAFWCNPISGHNTLYWYLQNLGQGPELLIRYENEEAVDDSQLPKDRFSAERLKGVDSTLKIQPAELGDSAVYLCASSLLPSGMWTDTQYFGPGTRLTVL.

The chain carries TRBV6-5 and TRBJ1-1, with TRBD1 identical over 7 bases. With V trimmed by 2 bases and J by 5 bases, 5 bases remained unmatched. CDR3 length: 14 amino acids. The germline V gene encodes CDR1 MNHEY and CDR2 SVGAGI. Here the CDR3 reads CASSYRGPRTEAFF. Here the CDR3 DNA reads TGTGCCAGCAGTTACAGGGGGCCTCGGACTGAAGCTTTCTTT.

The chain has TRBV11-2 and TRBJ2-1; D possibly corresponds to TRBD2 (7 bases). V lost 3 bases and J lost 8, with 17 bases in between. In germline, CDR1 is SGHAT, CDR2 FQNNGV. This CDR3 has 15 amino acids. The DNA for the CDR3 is TGTGCCAGCAGCTTTAGGGGGGGATTTTGGGATGAGCAGTTCTTC. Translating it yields CASSFRGGFWDEQFF.

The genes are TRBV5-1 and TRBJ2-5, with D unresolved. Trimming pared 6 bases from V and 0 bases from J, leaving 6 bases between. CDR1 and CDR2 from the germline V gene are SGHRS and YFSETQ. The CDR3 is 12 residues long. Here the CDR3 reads CASNTDQETQYF. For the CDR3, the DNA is TGCGCCAGCAATACTGACCAAGAGACCCAGTACTTC.

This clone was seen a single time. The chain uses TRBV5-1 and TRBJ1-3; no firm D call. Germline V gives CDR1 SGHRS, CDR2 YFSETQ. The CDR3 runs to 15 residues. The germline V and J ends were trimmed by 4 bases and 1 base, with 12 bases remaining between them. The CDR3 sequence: CASSLGSISGNTIYF. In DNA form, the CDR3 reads TGCGCCAGCAGCCTGGGGTCTATATCTGGAAACACCATATATTTT.

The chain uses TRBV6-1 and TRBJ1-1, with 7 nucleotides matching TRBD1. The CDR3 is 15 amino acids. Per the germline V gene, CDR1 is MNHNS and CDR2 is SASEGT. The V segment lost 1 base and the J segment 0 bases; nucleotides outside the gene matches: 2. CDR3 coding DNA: TGTGCCAGCAGTGAAGAGGGACAGATGAACACTGAAGCTTTCTTT. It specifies CASSEEGQMNTEAFF.

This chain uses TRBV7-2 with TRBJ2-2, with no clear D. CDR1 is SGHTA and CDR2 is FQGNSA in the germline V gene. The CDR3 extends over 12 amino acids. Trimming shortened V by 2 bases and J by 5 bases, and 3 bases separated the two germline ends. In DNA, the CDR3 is TGTGCCAGCAGCTTACGTACCGGGGAGCTGTTTTTT. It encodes CASSLRTGELFF.

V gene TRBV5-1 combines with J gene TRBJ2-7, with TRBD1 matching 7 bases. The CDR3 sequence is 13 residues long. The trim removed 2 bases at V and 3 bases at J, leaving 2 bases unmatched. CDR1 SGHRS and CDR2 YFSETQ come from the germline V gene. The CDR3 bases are TGCGCCAGCAGCTTTGGACAGGACTACGAGCAGTACTTC. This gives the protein CASSFGQDYEQYF.

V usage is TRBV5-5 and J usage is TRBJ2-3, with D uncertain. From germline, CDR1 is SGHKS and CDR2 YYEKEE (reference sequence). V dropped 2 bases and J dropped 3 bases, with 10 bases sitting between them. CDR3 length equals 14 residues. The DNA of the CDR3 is TGTGCCAGCAGCTTTTCGTCCTCTACAGATACGCAGTATTTT. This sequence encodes CASSFSSSTDTQYF.

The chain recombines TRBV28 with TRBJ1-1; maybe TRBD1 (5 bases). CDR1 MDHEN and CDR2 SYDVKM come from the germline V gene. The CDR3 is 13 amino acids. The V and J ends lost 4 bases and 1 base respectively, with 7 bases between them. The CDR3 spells CASSSGGNTEAFF. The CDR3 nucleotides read TGTGCCAGCAGTTCCGGGGGGAACACTGAAGCTTTCTTT.

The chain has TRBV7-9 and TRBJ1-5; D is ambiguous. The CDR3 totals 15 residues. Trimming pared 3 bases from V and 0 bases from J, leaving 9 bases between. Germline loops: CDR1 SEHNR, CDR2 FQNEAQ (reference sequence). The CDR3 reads CASSFDTLSNQPQHF. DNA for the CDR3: TGTGCCAGCAGCTTCGACACCCTTAGCAATCAGCCCCAGCATTTT.

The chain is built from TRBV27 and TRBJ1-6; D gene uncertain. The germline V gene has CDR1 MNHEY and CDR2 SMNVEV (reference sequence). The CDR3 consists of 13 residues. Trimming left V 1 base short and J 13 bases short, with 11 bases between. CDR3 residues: CASSLYAGAPLHF. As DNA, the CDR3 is TGTGCCAGCAGTTTATATGCGGGAGCCCCCCTCCACTTT.

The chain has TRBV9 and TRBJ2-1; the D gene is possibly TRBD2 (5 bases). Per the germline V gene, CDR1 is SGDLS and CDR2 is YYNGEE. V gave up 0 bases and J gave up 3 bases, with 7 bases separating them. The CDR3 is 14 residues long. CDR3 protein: CASSVEGVYNEQFF. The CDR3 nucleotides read TGTGCCAGCAGCGTAGAGGGAGTCTACAATGAGCAGTTCTTC.

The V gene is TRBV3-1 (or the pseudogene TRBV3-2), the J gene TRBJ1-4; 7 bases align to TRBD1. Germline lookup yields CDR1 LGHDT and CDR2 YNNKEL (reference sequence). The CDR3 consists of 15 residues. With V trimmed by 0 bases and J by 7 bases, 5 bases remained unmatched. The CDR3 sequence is CASSQEGTEVEKLFF. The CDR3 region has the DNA TGTGCCAGCAGCCAAGAAGGGACAGAGGTTGAAAAACTGTTTTTT.

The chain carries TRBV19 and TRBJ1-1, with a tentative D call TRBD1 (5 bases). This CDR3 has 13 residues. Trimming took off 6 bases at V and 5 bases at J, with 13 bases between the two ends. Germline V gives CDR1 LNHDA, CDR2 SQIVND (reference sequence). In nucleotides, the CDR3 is TGTGCCAGTAGAGATGGGGGGAAGACTGAAGCTTTCTTT. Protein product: CASRDGGKTEAFF.